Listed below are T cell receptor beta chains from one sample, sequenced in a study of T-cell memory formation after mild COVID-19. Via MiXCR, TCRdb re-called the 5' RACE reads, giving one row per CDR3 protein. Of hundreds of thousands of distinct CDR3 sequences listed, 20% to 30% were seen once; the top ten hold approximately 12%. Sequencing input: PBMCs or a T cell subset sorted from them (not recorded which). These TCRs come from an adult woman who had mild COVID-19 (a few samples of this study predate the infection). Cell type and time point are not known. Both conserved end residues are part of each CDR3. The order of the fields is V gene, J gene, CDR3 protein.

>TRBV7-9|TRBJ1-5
CASSPTGIVQPQHF
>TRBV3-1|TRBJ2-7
CASSQEDRGPTEQYF
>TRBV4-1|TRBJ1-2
CASSQEDQYYGYTF
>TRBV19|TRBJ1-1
CASSIDQDLPAFF
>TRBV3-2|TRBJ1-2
CASLGGYTF
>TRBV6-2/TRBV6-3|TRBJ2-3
CASSYSMDRHTDTQYF
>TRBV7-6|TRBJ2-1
CASSLVGADYNEHFF
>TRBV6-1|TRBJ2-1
CASSEASGEGAGSSYNEQFF
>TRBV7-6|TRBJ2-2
CASSPTTTAGGRFYGELFF
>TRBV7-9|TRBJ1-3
CASSLGRFSGNTIYF
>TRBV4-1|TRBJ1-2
CASSQVTDRVGYTF
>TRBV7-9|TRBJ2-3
CASSLVAPPSTQYF
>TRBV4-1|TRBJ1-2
CASSQIRGGLYGYTF
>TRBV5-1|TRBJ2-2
CASSSTPGGLNTGELFF
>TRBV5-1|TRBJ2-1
CASSGLYYNEQFF
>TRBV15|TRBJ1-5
CATSRDWLQFSNQPQHF
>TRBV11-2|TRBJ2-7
CASSRGLAGVEQYF
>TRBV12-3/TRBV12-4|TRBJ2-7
CASSSAAGLVFSYEQYF
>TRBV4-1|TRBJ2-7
CASSQSPLGLGEQYF
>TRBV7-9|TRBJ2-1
CASSLVGEAWGAREQFF
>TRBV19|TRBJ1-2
CASRTTGFGYTF
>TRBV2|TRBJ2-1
CASSEGQGVNEQFF
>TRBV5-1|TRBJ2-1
CASSIWDFSSYNEQFF
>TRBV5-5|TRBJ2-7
CASSLGGTRLYEQYF
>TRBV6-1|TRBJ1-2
CASTIGQNGYTF
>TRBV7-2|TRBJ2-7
CASSNPLRRGRYEQYF
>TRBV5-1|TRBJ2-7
CASSLIHSYEQHF
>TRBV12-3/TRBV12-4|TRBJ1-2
CASSLEGDRGYTF
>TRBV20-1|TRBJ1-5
CSARVGWGNQPQHF
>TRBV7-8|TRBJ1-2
CASSLWGQGSYGYTF
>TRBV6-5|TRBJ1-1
CASSYQVIGETEAFF
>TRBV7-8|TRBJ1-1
CASRSRGARAEAFF
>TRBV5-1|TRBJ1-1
CASSLGTGGPNTEAFF
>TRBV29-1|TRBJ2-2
CSVEEAPGELFF
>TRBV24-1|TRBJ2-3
CATRSVAESTDTQYF
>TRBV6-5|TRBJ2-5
CASRPVSGGLQETQYF
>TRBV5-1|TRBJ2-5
CASSFAQGLETQYF
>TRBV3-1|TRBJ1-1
CASSPFRTGKGFF
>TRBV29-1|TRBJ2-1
CSVEGGTGRRNEQFF
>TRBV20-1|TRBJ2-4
CSAPRPGTGYIQYF
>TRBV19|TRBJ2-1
CASSKTGLADKYNEQFF
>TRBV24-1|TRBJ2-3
CATSDTKGQGKTDTQYF
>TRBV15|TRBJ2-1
CATSRLAAYNEQFF
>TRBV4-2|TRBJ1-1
CASSQGSGTDNTEAFF
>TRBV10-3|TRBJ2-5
CSVGGGEETQYF
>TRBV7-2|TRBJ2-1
CASSLARAGAGDEQFF
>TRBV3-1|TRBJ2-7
CASSPLAPMDEQYF
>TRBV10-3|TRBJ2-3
CAIKPGTGTDTQYF
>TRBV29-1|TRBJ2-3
CSGSAGATDTQYF
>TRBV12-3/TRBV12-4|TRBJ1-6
CASSLSRGRNNSPLHF
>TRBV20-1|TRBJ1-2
CSAPPRGLYGYTF
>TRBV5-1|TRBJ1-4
CASSVQGEGEKLFF
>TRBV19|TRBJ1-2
CASSIVGGNPGYTF
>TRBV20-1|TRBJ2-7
CSATRPQRVMGDEQYF
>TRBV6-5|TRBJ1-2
CASSVSGTANYGYTF